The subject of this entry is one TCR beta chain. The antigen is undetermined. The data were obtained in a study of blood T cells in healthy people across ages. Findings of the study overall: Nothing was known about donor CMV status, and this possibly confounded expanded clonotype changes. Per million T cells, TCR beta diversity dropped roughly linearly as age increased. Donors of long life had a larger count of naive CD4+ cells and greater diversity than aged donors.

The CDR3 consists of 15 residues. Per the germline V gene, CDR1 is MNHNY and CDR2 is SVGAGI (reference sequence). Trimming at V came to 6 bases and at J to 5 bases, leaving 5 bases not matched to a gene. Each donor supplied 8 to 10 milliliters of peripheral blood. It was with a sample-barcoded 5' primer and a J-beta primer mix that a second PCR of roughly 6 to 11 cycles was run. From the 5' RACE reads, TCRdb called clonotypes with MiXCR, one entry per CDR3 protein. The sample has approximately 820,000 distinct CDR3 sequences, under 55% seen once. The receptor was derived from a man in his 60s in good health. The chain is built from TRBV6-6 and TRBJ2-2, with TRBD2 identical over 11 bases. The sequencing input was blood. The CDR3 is CASRRLAGSTGELFF. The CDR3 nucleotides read TGTGCCAGCAGGAGACTAGCGGGGTCGACCGGGGAGCTGTTTTTT.